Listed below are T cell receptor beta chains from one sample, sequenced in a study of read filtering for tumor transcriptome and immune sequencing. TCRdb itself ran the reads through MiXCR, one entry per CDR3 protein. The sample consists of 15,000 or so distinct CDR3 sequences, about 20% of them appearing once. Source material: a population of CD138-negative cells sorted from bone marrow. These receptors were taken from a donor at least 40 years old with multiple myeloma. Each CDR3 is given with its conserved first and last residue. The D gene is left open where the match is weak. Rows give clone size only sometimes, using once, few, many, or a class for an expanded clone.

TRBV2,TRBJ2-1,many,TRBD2,TGTGCCAGCAGTGAAGCTTGGGGACTAGCGGGTTTGGAGGAGTTCTTC,CASSEAWGLAGLEEFF
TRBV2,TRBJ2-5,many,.,TGTGCCAGCAGCGGTGGGCAAGAGACCCAGTACTTC,CASSGGQETQYF
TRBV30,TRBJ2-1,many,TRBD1,TGTGCCTGGATGACGAGACAGGGAGCTTATGAGCAGTTCTTC,CAWMTRQGAYEQFF
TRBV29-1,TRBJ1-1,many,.,TGCAGCGTTTTCGCCGGGGCCCTGAACACTGAAGCTTTCTTT,CSVFAGALNTEAFF
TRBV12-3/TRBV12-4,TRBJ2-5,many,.,TGTGCCAGCAGTCCGTCACAAGAGACCCAGTACTTC,CASSPSQETQYF
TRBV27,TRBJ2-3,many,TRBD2,TGTGCCAGCAGTCGGGGCGGGGGTCTTGGAGATACGCAGTATTTT,CASSRGGGLGDTQYF
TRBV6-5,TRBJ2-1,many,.,TGTGCCAGCAGTCCTCGGGCAGACCCCTCCTACAATGAGCAGTTCTTC,CASSPRADPSYNEQFF
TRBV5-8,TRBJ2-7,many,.,TGTGCCAGCAGCCGGGCCGATGCGGACGAGCAGTACTTC,CASSRADADEQYF
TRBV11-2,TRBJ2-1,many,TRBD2,TGTGCCAGCAGCTTCATGGGACTAGCGGGAGTTGGGGAGCAGTTCTTC,CASSFMGLAGVGEQFF
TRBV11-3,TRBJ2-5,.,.,TGTGCCAGCAGCCCGGCGGAGGGTGCGAAGACCCAGTACTTC,CASSPAEGAKTQYF
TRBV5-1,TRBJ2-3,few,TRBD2,TGCGCCAGCAGCCCGGGACTAGGTTGGACAGATACGCAGTATTTT,CASSPGLGWTDTQYF
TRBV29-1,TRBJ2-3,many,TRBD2,TGCAGCGTTTACCCCCCTAGCGGGAGTTGGGATACGCAGTATTTT,CSVYPPSGSWDTQYF
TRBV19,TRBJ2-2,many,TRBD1,TGTGCCACCAAGGACAGGGGGCTTAACACCGGGGAGCTGTTTTTT,CATKDRGLNTGELFF
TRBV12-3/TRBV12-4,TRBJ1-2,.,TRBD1,TGTGCCAGCAGTCCCATCGACAGGGGTAGCTATGGCTACACCTTC,CASSPIDRGSYGYTF
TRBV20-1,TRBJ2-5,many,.,TGCAGTGCTAGATCGGGGAACGAGGAGACCCAGTACTTC,CSARSGNEETQYF
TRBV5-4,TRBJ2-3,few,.,TGTGCCAGCAGCTTGGATTACAGAGCCCACCCAGATACGCAGTATTTT,CASSLDYRAHPDTQYF
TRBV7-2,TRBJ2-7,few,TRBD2,TGTGCCAGCAGCTTAGACGGACTAGCGGGTACCTACGAGCAGTACTTC,CASSLDGLAGTYEQYF
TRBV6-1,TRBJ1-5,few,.,TGTGCCAGCAGTGGTGACATCGGGGGCAATCAGCCCCAGCATTTT,CASSGDIGGNQPQHF
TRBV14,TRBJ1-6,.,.,TGTGCCAGCAGCCACTTAACAGAGTATAATTCACCCCTCCACTTT,CASSHLTEYNSPLHF
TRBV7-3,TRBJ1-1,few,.,TGTGCCAGCAGCTTAATAGCAGGGAACACTGAAGCTTTCTTT,CASSLIAGNTEAFF
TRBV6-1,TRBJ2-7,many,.,TGTGCCAGCAGCCGGGGTGGCGACACGGGGTACGAGCAGTACTTC,CASSRGGDTGYEQYF
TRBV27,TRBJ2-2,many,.,TGTGCCAGTATCACAAACACCGGGGAGCTGTTTTTT,CASITNTGELFF
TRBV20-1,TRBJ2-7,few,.,TGCAGTGCCTCGGAGCAGTACTTC,CSASEQYF
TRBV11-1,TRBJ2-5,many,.,TGTGCCAGCAGCTTACCCACGCAAGAGACCCAGTACTTC,CASSLPTQETQYF
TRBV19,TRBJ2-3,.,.,TGTGCCAGTAGCTCGGCCCCCGGAACAGATACGCAGTATTTT,CASSSAPGTDTQYF
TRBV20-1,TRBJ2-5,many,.,TGCAGTGCTAGCGGGGCAGGGCAGGCTCCAGAGACCCAGTACTTC,CSASGAGQAPETQYF
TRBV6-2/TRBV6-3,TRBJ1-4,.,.,TGTGCCAGCAGACCATCAGACAGCGCCACCGCAACTAATGAAAAACTGTTTTTT,CASRPSDSATATNEKLFF
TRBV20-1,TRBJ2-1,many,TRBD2,TGCAGTGCTAGCGGGGGGACTAGCGGGATATTGGATGAGCAGTTCTTC,CSASGGTSGILDEQFF
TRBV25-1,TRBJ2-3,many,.,TGTGCCAGCAGTACCGCCCCTCATACGCAGTATTTT,CASSTAPHTQYF
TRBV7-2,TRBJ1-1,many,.,TGTGCCAGCAGCGGGGATAGGAACACTGAAGCTTTCTTT,CASSGDRNTEAFF
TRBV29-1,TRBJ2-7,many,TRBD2,TGCAGCGTTGAAACGACTAGCGGAGCTTACGAGCAGTACTTC,CSVETTSGAYEQYF